The TCR beta chain described here comes from a study of cytomegalovirus exposure and HLA in healthy donors. Study as a whole: Early on, a data release was issued that held roughly 84 million unique TCRs from HLA-typed donors. Out of several hundred genotyped donors, about 81% belonged to the Caucasian-associated ancestry cluster. Findings and caveats of the study: Accurate prediction of most subjects' HLA-A and HLA-B alleles from TCR beta sequences was reported. A later analysis by the authors found several of the most significant clusters apparently linked to common viral pathogens.

V lost 6 bases and J lost 9, with 20 bases in between. The CDR3 is 14 residues long. The V gene's germline CDR1 is MDHEN and CDR2 SYDVKM. PCR used 60 Vbeta primers and 13 Jbeta primers. Generated by immunoSEQ multiplex PCR, the TCRdb table keeps only in-frame clones and is missing some. In the table there are 100,000 to 150,000 clones, around 77% of which are singletons. Concerning this clone: Antigen: not known.

The sequenced sample consisted of PBMCs. The rearrangement uses TRBV28 and TRBJ2-5; D remains unclear. This sequence was found in a human donor in good health. The CDR3 region is CASSLGNSATAQYF. The CDR3 nucleotides read TGTGCCAGCAGCTTGGGTAACAGTGCAACGGCCCAGTACTTC.